This TCR beta chain was identified during a study of blood T cell repertoires in COVID-19. Study information: The origin of the acute and convalescent COVID-19 samples was the United States, Italy and Spain.

Repertoires were generated with immunoSEQ multiplex PCR, while TCRdb's copy carries only in-frame clones and drops some. The sample records roughly 68,000 clones, 70% to 90% being singletons. The CDR3 runs to 16 residues. The J segment lost 0 bases and the V segment lost 1 base, leaving 6 bases of the junction unmatched. Germline V gene data show CDR1 as SGHAT and CDR2 as FQNNGV. This TCR was recovered from a woman in her forties or fifties with COVID-19, enrolled during active disease. The sample was peripheral blood. This chain connects TRBV11-2 to TRBJ2-7; TRBD2 aligns across 7 bases. CDR3 DNA: TGTGCCAGCAGCTTAGTGCGCGGCGGGAGCTCCTACGAGCAGTACTTC. This translates into CASSLVRGGSSYEQYF.